This entry lists 7 T cell receptor beta chains sequenced from one sample in a study of cytomegalovirus exposure and HLA in healthy donors. Primers: 60 Vbeta forward and 13 Jbeta reverse. Clones were read by immunoSEQ multiplex PCR, and TCRdb kept only the in-frame ones, dropping some. The sample has fewer than 150,000 clones, 67% seen once. The sequencing sample was made of PBMCs. The receptors come from a man aged 18 to 29 in good health and CMV-seropositive.

The genes are TRBV29-1 and TRBJ2-5; 9 nucleotides agree with TRBD1. V lost 7 bases, J lost 4 bases, and 7 bases stayed unmatched. Germline lookup yields CDR1 SQVTM and CDR2 ANQGSEA. CDR3 size: 13 residues. Written as DNA, the CDR3 is TGCAGCGCCCCGGGACAGGGCGGAGAGACCCAGTACTTC. Translation gives CSAPGQGGETQYF.

This chain uses TRBV5-1 with TRBJ2-2; unclear D gene. The CDR3 has 16 residues. Germline V gives CDR1 SGHRS, CDR2 YFSETQ. Trimming took 1 base from V and 3 from J, leaving 13 bases between them. The CDR3 loop reads CASSLSRALDTGELFF. For the CDR3, the DNA is TGCGCCAGCAGCTTGAGCCGTGCTCTGGACACCGGGGAGCTGTTTTTT. Complete variable domain (other parts from reference TRBV5-1 and TRBJ2-2): KAGVTQTPRYLIKTRGQQVTLSCSPISGHRSVSWYQQTPGQGLQFLFEYFSETQRNKGNFPGRFSGRQFSNSRSEMNVSTLELGDSALYLCASSLSRALDTGELFFGEGSRLTVL.

The V gene is TRBV6-1, the J gene TRBJ1-5; D remains ambiguous. From germline, CDR1 is MNHNS and CDR2 SASEGT. The CDR3 runs to 13 residues. V shed 10 bases and J shed 6 bases, with 16 bases lying between them. In nucleotides, the CDR3 is TGTGCCACTCTCGGGGAGCAAGTTCAGCCCCAGCATTTT. This gives the protein CATLGEQVQPQHF.

This chain links TRBV5-4 with TRBJ2-7, with TRBD2 identical over 15 bases. With V trimmed by 4 bases and J by 6 bases, 5 bases remained unmatched. The CDR3 is made up of 15 amino acids. CDR1 and CDR2 from the germline V gene are SGHNT and YYREEE (reference sequence). The CDR3 protein is CASSRTSGGEGEQYF. DNA for the CDR3: TGTGCCAGCAGCAGGACTAGCGGGGGGGAGGGCGAGCAGTACTTC.

The rearrangement uses TRBV6-5 and TRBJ1-1, with D hard to call. Trimming shortened V by 3 bases and J by 0 bases, and 11 bases separated the two germline ends. CDR3 length: 15 amino acids. Germline values: CDR1 MNHEY, CDR2 SVGAGI. The CDR3 nucleotides read TGTGCCAGCAGTTATGGAGTATTAATGAACACTGAAGCTTTCTTT. It specifies CASSYGVLMNTEAFF.

The chain uses TRBV6-5 and TRBJ1-1; D may be TRBD1 (6 bases). CDR3 length equals 14 residues. V was clipped by 4 bases and J by 4 bases, with 13 bases between them. Germline loops: CDR1 MNHEY, CDR2 SVGAGI. The DNA of the CDR3 is TGTGCCAGCAGTTCTTCTGGGGGCGTCACTGAAGCTTTCTTT. Its translation: CASSSSGGVTEAFF.

Remarks on this clone: At one end the junction does not follow the germline gene, possibly because of a read error. The chain couples TRBV13 to TRBJ2-2; D perhaps matches TRBD2 (5 bases). CDR1 PRHDT and CDR2 FYEKMQ come from the germline V gene (reference sequence). The CDR3 consists of 13 residues. The CDR3 nucleotides are TGTGCCAGCAGCTTAGGGCTAGCCGGCGAGCTGTTTTTT. Translation: CASSLGLAGELFF.